Sequencing of this T cell receptor beta chain was carried out in a study of molecular identifiers for immune sequencing clone quantification. Comments on this clonotype: The antigen is undetermined. Possible read error: a much larger clone is one base away. Because the CDR3 is missing its conserved closing phenylalanine or tryptophan, this is likely a read error.

The study, taken as a whole, reports: Clones of above 20 RNA copies carried over 99% of effector molecules; in naive cells they carried under 1%.

The CDR3 totals 14 residues. V shed 5 bases and J shed 0 bases, with 9 bases lying between them. For bulk TCR libraries, previously described methods and listed TCR primers were used. TCRdb called the PCR reads again in MiXCR, with one record for every CDR3 protein. The table lists about 640,000 distinct CDR3 sequences, just under 20% of them singletons. With 10%, 30% or 50% of RNA, about 17,000 to 1,000,000 naive CD8 T cells were sequenced. This clonotype originated in a human donor in good health. Some libraries in this study had Jurkat cell RNA spiked in. This sequence joins TRBV12-3 or TRBV12-4 and TRBJ2-3; D may be TRBD2 (5 bases). Sample: naive CD8+ T cells from blood, with Jurkat cell RNA spiked in. Indicated subset: FACS-sorted CD8+CD4-CCR7+CD45RA+ naive T cells. CDR3 protein: CASSSGYSTDTQYL. The DNA of the CDR3 is TGTGCCAGCAGTAGCGGTTATAGCACAGATACGCAGTATCTT.